Sequencing of this TCR beta chain was carried out in a study of T cell responses to AZD1222 COVID-19 vaccine. General observations from the study: Breadth and depth of Spike-specific TCRs rose after two AZD1222 doses. Donors were largely white British and mainly female; clonal diversity was possibly underestimated. No repertoire was sampled before or during the peak T cell response, only after it.

V lost 8 bases, J lost 4 bases, and 15 bases lay in between. The CDR3 consists of 13 residues. Germline V gene sequence: CDR1 GTSNPN, CDR2 SVGIG (reference sequence). Comment on this clone: Its target is unknown.

Generated by immunoSEQ multiplex PCR, the TCRdb table keeps only in-frame clones and is missing some. The data show 150,000 to 200,000 clones, with roughly 94% seen just once and roughly 1.4% held by the top ten. The TCR sequence derives from an adult who received the AZD1222 COVID-19 vaccine. The chain combines TRBV30 with TRBJ1-3, with a possible D match to TRBD1 (6 bases). The sequencing used peripheral blood, collected 28 days after the second AZD1222 dose. CDR3 DNA sequence: TGTGCCACCGACAGGTCCAGGGGAAACACCATATATTTT. The encoded protein is CATDRSRGNTIYF.